The clone carrying this T cell receptor (beta chain) has more than one count but fewer than ten. The target antigen is unknown. Trimming shortened V by 0 bases and J by 2 bases, and 7 bases separated the two germline ends. The CDR3 runs to 14 residues. CDR1 MNHEY and CDR2 SVGEGT come from the germline V gene. Per individual sample, total RNA of at least 5 micrograms was extracted. This specimen comes from a study of blood T cells in healthy people across ages. Whole-study results and caveats: CMV status of donors was not determined, possibly confounding expanded clonotype changes.

With a J-beta primer mix and a sample-barcoded 5' primer, a second PCR ran about 7 to 12 cycles. TCRdb re-called the 5' RACE reads through MiXCR, storing one row per CDR3 protein. The sample has around 1.7 million distinct CDR3 sequences, approximately 28% seen once; the top ten hold 7.7%. The chain has TRBV6-2 or TRBV6-3 and TRBJ1-1; D ambiguous. The sequenced sample was blood. This receptor was taken from a woman aged 30 to 39 in good health. CDR3 sequence (DNA): TGTGCCAGCAGTTACTCTCTGGTAAACACTGAAGCTTTCTTT. It specifies CASSYSLVNTEAFF.